This T cell receptor (beta chain) was profiled in a study of cytomegalovirus exposure and HLA in healthy donors. Findings of the study overall: It was only CMV serostatus that was available as immune exposure information.

Those who donated were healthy bone marrow donors. PCR used 60 Vbeta primers and 13 Jbeta primers. Using immunoSEQ multiplex PCR, the repertoire was profiled, and TCRdb retains in-frame clones only, with some absent. The sample includes tens of thousands of clones, approximately 80% seen only once; the top ten take 4% to 5.5%. This clone was seen a few times. What it recognizes is unknown. The source material was PBMCs. This receptor was obtained from a man aged 25-45 years in good health and CMV-seropositive.

CDR3 DNA: TGTGCCAGCAGCTTCCAGACAGGGACGGTTACTGAAGCTTTCTTT. As protein: CASSFQTGTVTEAFF. V usage is TRBV7-9 and J usage is TRBJ1-1, with TRBD1 identical over 7 bases. The CDR3 extends over 15 amino acids. Germline CDR1 reads SEHNR; CDR2 reads FQNEAQ (reference sequence). The ends lost 3 bases at V and 5 bases at J; junction bases unmatched: 9.